The 16 T cell receptor beta chains reported below all come from one sample, sequenced in a study of PD-1 blockade in classical Hodgkin lymphoma. Some clones are missing from TCRdb's copy, which holds only in-frame ones; the method was immunoSEQ multiplex PCR. The sample holds about 52,000 clones, around 86% seen once. Time point here: cycle 4 day 1 (C4D1), after six to seven weeks of nivolumab. Every patient had relapsed following autologous stem cell transplantation, and cohorts differed in brentuximab vedotin exposure. The sequencing used peripheral blood mononuclear cells (PBMCs), collected before the fourth cycle of nivolumab. The receptors come from a human donor with classical Hodgkin lymphoma.

This clone was counted a single time. The rearrangement joins TRBV2 to TRBJ1-1; no clear D. The CDR3 contains 11 residues. Trimming shortened V by 10 bases and J by 5 bases, and 11 bases separated the two germline ends. The germline CDR1 and CDR2 sequences are SNHLY and FYNNEI. The CDR3 DNA reads as TGTGCCACCGGAGGGAGGACTGAAGCTTTCTTT. This codes for CATGGRTEAFF.

This sequence joins TRBV11-2 and TRBJ2-7; perhaps TRBD2 as D (5 bases). The CDR3 is 14 amino acids. The V gene lost 1 base and the J gene lost 4 bases, with 11 bases spanning the gap. CDR1 and CDR2 (germline): SGHAT, FQNNGV. The CDR3, as DNA: TGTGCCAGCAGCTTAGTCGGGGAATGGTACGAGCAGTACTTC. It encodes CASSLVGEWYEQYF.

V gene TRBV28 combines with J gene TRBJ2-1; 7 bases agree with TRBD2. With 2 bases clipped from V and 4 bases from J, the junction kept 5 bases outside the gene matches. The CDR3 contains 15 residues. Looked up from germline, CDR1 is MDHEN and CDR2 is SYDVKM. CDR3 loop: CASSLRGGGYNEQFF. CDR3 nucleotide sequence: TGTGCCAGCAGTTTACGCGGGGGAGGATACAATGAGCAGTTCTTC.

This clone appeared once. The chain has TRBV5-4 and TRBJ2-6, with D possibly TRBD2 on 5 matching bases. CDR1 SGHNT and CDR2 YYREEE come from the germline V gene (reference sequence). With 6 bases removed from V and 0 bases from J, the gap between germline ends came to 13 bases. CDR3 size: 16 residues. CDR3 protein: CASNRGAHSGANVLTF. The DNA of the CDR3 is TGTGCCAGCAACCGGGGTGCACACTCTGGGGCCAACGTCCTGACTTTC.

The chain carries TRBV1 and TRBJ2-6. TRBV1 is an annotated pseudogene. CDR3 length: 18 amino acids. This CDR3 reads CTSRSLGLCTSRANVLTF. CDR3 sequence (DNA): TGCACCAGCAGGTCACTGGGTTTGTGCACAAGTCGGGCCAACGTCCTGACTTTC.

CDR3 bases: TGCGCCAGCAGCGCCAATCTAGCAGATACGCAGTATTTT. It translates to CASSANLADTQYF. The gene calls are TRBV5-1 and TRBJ2-3; D is ambiguous. Per the germline V gene, CDR1 is SGHRS and CDR2 is YFSETQ. V lost 4 bases to trimming and J lost 4 bases, with 10 bases between them. The CDR3 is made up of 13 amino acids.

The CDR3 reads CASSENQPQHF. DNA for the CDR3: TGTGCCAGCAGTGAAAATCAGCCCCAGCATTTT. The chain combines TRBV6-1 with TRBJ1-5, with unresolved D. Germline V gene sequence: CDR1 MNHNS, CDR2 SASEGT. CDR3 length: 11 residues. The germline V and J ends were trimmed by 2 bases and 4 bases, with 0 bases remaining between them.

The chain joins TRBV6-5 to TRBJ2-2, with TRBD2 matching 7 bases. J gave up 2 bases and V 3 bases, and 3 bases lay outside the gene matches. CDR1 and CDR2 (germline): MNHEY, SVGAGI. The CDR3 loop spans 15 amino acids. CDR3 sequence: CASSYTGGNTGELFF. The CDR3 DNA is TGTGCCAGCAGTTATACGGGGGGAAACACCGGGGAGCTGTTTTTT.

The V call is TRBV27, the J call TRBJ2-1, with D perhaps TRBD2 (6 bases). The CDR3 contains 16 residues. Deletions cut 0 bases from V and 8 bases from J, with 17 bases between. From germline, CDR1 is MNHEY and CDR2 SMNVEV (reference sequence). This chain's CDR3 is CASSLSIYGSGDEQFF. The CDR3, as DNA: TGTGCCAGCAGTTTATCTATTTATGGGTCGGGGGATGAGCAGTTCTTC.

This chain joins TRBV10-3 and TRBJ2-3; TRBD2 is a possible D gene (5 bases). CDR1 and CDR2 from the germline V gene are ENHRY and SYGVKD. This CDR3 has 15 residues. V was shortened by 4 bases and J by 1 base, with 12 bases between the two germline ends. The CDR3 sequence: CAISAGREGTDTQYF. CDR3 DNA: TGTGCCATCAGTGCAGGACGGGAAGGCACAGATACGCAGTATTTT.

The rearrangement links TRBV2 to TRBJ2-2, with 9 bases aligning to TRBD1. V shed 1 base, J shed 6 bases, and the junction held 3 bases outside the gene matches. CDR3 length: 15 residues. Germline CDR1 reads SNHLY; CDR2 reads FYNNEI. The CDR3, as DNA: TGTGCCAGCAGTGAAGACAGGGGGCAGGCCGGGGAGCTGTTTTTT. Translation gives CASSEDRGQAGELFF.

The V call is TRBV5-6, the J call TRBJ2-5; TRBD1 is a possible D gene (6 bases). Trimming took 2 bases from V and 5 from J, leaving 10 bases between them. Per the germline V gene, CDR1 is SGHDT and CDR2 is YYEEEE. This CDR3 contains 13 residues. The CDR3 sequence is CASSLQGFETQYF. CDR3 sequence (DNA): TGTGCCAGCAGCTTACAGGGCTTCGAGACCCAGTACTTC.

The chain employs TRBV27 and TRBJ1-6, with TRBD1 matching 11 bases. The CDR3 is 16 amino acids. The trim removed 5 bases at V and 7 bases at J, leaving 7 bases unmatched. Per germline, CDR1 MNHEY and CDR2 SMNVEV (reference sequence). CDR3 protein: CASSLRTGGSNSPLHF. In nucleotides, the CDR3 is TGTGCCAGCAGTCTGAGGACAGGGGGCTCCAATTCACCCCTCCACTTT.

The chain joins TRBV14 to TRBJ2-7; D may correspond to TRBD1 or TRBD2 (5 bases each). The germline CDR1 and CDR2 sequences are SGHDN and FVKESK. The CDR3 is 15 residues long. Trimming removed 4 bases at V and 1 base at J, with 14 bases between. The CDR3 region is CASSLTPEGSYEQYF. The CDR3, as DNA: TGTGCCAGCAGCCTCACCCCCGAGGGGTCCTACGAGCAGTACTTC.

This clone was observed once. The rearrangement uses TRBV18 and TRBJ2-2; TRBD2 matches 8 bases. The CDR3 is 19 amino acids. Germline-derived CDR1 and CDR2 are KGHSH and LQKENI. With V trimmed by 1 base and J by 6 bases, 16 bases remained unmatched. The CDR3 loop reads CASSPRQTPAGVSPGELFF. CDR3 sequence (DNA): TGTGCCAGCTCACCACGCCAGACACCAGCGGGAGTAAGTCCCGGGGAGCTGTTTTTT.

The rearrangement uses TRBV5-1 and TRBJ2-2; unclear D gene. The CDR3 totals 16 residues. Trimming shortened V by 4 bases and J by 0 bases, and 13 bases separated the two germline ends. Germline V gene lookup returns CDR1 SGHRS and CDR2 YFSETQ. CDR3: CASSPQAAPNTGELFF. The CDR3 nucleotides read TGCGCCAGCAGCCCGCAGGCAGCTCCGAACACCGGGGAGCTGTTTTTT.